Following are 8 T cell receptor beta chains from one sample sequenced in a study of blood T cell repertoires in COVID-19. Profiling relied on immunoSEQ multiplex PCR, and the TCRdb table lists in-frame clones only, not all of them. Here the sample spans some 250,000 clones, approximately 86% being singletons. The sample was peripheral blood. These receptors were obtained from a young woman who had recovered from COVID-19.

The rearrangement joins TRBV4-2 to TRBJ2-2; 9 nucleotides agree with TRBD2. From germline, CDR1 is LGHNA and CDR2 YNFKEQ. This CDR3 has 15 amino acids. J gave up 10 bases and V 2 bases, and 8 bases lay outside the gene matches. CDR3 DNA sequence: TGTGCCAGCAGCCAACAGATCGCGGGGGGGCAGGAGCTGTTTTTT. Translating it yields CASSQQIAGGQELFF.

The CDR3 region has the DNA TGTGCCAGCAGCACTCCCCTTGAGCAGTTCTTC. Its protein product is CASSTPLEQFF. The V call is TRBV21-1, the J call TRBJ2-1; the table gives TRBD2 as D, unverified against the DNA. TRBV21-1 is an annotated pseudogene. The CDR3 contains 11 residues.

The V gene is TRBV21-1, the J gene TRBJ2-7; the D segment call TRBD2 is taken from the table without a DNA check. TRBV21-1 is a pseudogene locus. This CDR3 comprises 15 residues. CDR3 loop: CASSCRLAGSNEQYF. The DNA of the CDR3 is TGTGCCAGCAGCTGCCGACTAGCGGGGTCTAACGAGCAGTACTTC.

The CDR3 DNA sequence: TGTGCCAGCAGCGTATCCCCATGGACAGGCGAAAGCTCCTATAATTCACCCCTCCACTTT. This encodes CASSVSPWTGESSYNSPLHF. This rearrangement joins TRBV9 to TRBJ1-6; 7 nucleotides agree with TRBD1. Trimming took 1 base from V and 0 from J; bases not matched to a gene: 13. The length of the CDR3 is 20 residues. In germline, CDR1 is SGDLS, CDR2 YYNGEE.

This rearrangement joins TRBV19 to TRBJ1-5; the D gene is possibly TRBD1 (6 bases). Between the trimmed V and J ends, which lost 7 bases and 4 bases, there was a span of 17 bases. This CDR3 spans 15 amino acids. Germline assignment: CDR1 LNHDA and CDR2 SQIVND (reference sequence). CDR3 sequence reads: CASNPNGRGNQPQHF. The CDR3 DNA is TGTGCCAGTAATCCCAACGGCAGGGGTAATCAGCCCCAGCATTTT.

This chain uses TRBV5-1 with TRBJ2-7; 9 bases map to TRBD1. Germline V gives CDR1 SGHRS, CDR2 YFSETQ. The CDR3 is made up of 14 amino acids. V lost 4 bases and J lost 4; bases outside the gene matches: 6. The CDR3 is CASSRDRAQYEQYF. The CDR3 nucleotides are TGCGCCAGCAGCCGGGACAGGGCCCAATACGAGCAGTACTTC.

The count of this clone is one. CDR3 in DNA: TGTGCCAGCAGCTTGGGAGCGGGAGATACGCAGTATTTT. Amino acid sequence: CASSLGAGDTQYF. This chain links TRBV5-5 with TRBJ2-3, with D tentatively TRBD2 (6 bases). This CDR3 spans 13 amino acids. From germline, CDR1 is SGHKS and CDR2 YYEKEE (reference sequence). Trimming removed 0 bases from V and 5 bases from J, with 7 bases in between.

The chain couples TRBV27 to TRBJ2-1, with 11 positions matching TRBD2. The CDR3 has 15 amino acids. From germline, CDR1 is MNHEY and CDR2 SMNVEV (reference sequence). J gave up 5 bases and V 5 bases, and 5 bases lay outside the gene matches. CDR3: CASSLGTSGHNEQFF. CDR3 sequence (DNA): TGTGCCAGCAGTCTTGGGACTAGCGGCCACAATGAGCAGTTCTTC.